This T cell receptor (beta chain) was recovered during a study of blood T cell repertoires in COVID-19. Study-wide context: Whether acute or convalescent, the COVID-19 samples came from the United States, Italy and Spain. PBMCs, B-cell-depleted T cells, or T cells provided the cDNA or gDNA that made up the material.

Original methodology: How many nucleated cells were present was estimated from reference gene primer amplification. Sequencing used immunoSEQ multiplex PCR; TCRdb keeps in-frame clones, though not all of them. The DNA gave D and trimming, while V, J and clone size come from that table. The data contain hundreds of thousands of clones, about four fifths of them singletons. This clone was picked up one time. The V gene lost 5 bases and the J gene lost 4 bases, with 12 bases spanning the gap. The CDR3 is 13 amino acids. The sample was peripheral blood. This TCR was sampled from a man older than 75 with acute or convalescent COVID-19. The chain joins TRBV12-3 or TRBV12-4 to TRBJ2-7; tentative D call: TRBD1 (6 bases). This chain's CDR3 is CASSQTGSYEQYF. CDR3 in DNA: TGTGCCAGCAGTCAAACAGGGTCGTACGAGCAGTACTTC.